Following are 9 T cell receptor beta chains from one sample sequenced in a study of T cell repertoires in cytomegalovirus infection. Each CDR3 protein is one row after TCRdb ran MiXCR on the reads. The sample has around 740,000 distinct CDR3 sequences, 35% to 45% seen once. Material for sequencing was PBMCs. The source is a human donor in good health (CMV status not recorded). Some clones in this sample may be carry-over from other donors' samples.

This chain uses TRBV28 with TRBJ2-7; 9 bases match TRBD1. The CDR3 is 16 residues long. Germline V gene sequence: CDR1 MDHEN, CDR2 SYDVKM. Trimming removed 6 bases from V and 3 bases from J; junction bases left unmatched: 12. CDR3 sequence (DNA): TGTGCCAGCAGAATTGGGTCGGGACAGGGATTCTACGAGCAGTACTTC. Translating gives CASRIGSGQGFYEQYF.

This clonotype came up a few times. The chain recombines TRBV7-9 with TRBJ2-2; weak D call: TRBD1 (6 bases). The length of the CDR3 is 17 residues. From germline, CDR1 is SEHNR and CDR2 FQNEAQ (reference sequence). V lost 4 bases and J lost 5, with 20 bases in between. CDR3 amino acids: CASSSPMRGILTGELFF. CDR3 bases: TGTGCCAGCAGCTCCCCAATGAGGGGGATCTTAACCGGGGAGCTGTTTTTT.

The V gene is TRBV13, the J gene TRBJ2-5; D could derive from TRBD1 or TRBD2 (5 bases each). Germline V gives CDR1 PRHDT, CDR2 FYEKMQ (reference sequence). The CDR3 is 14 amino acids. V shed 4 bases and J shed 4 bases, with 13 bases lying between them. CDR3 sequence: CASSSVVGVETQYF. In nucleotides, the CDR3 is TGTGCCAGCAGCTCAGTGGTGGGGGTAGAGACCCAGTACTTC.

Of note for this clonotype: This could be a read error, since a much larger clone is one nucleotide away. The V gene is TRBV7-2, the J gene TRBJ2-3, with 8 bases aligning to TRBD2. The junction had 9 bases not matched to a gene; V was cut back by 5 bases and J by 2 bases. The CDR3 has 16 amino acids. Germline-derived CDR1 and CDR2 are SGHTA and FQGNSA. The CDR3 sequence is CASSMSSGFDTDTQYF. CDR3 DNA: TGTGCCAGCAGCATGTCTAGCGGGTTCGACACAGATACGCAGTATTTT.

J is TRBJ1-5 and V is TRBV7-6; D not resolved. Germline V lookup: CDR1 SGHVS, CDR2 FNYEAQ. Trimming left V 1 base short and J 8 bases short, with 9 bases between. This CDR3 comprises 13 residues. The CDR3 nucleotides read TGTGCCAGCAGCTTAGGAGCGGCGGAGCCCCAGCATTTT. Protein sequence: CASSLGAAEPQHF.

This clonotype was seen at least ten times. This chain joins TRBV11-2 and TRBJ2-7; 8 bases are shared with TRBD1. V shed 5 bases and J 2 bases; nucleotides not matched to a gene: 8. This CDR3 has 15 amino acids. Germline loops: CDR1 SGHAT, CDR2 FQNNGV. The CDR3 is CASSPQGAVTYEQYF. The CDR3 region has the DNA TGTGCCAGCAGCCCCCAGGGGGCCGTGACCTACGAGCAGTACTTC.

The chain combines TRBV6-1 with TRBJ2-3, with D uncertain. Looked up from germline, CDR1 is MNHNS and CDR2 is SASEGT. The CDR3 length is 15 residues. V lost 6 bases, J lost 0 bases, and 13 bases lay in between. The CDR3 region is CASSTQQPSTDTQYF. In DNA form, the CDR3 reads TGTGCCAGCAGCACTCAACAGCCTAGCACAGATACGCAGTATTTT.

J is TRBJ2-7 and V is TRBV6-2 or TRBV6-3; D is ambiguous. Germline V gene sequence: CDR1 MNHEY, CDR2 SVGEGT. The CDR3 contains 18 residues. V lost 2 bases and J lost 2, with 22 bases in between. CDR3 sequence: CASSYVHGLPPDPYEQYF. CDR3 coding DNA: TGTGCCAGCAGTTACGTCCACGGTCTGCCACCCGATCCCTACGAGCAGTACTTC.

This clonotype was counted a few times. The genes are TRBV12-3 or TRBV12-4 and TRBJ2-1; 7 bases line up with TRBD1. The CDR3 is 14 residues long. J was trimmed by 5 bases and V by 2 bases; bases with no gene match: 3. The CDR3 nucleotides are TGTGCCAGCAGTTTATCGGACAGGAACAATGAGCAGTTCTTC. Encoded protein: CASSLSDRNNEQFF.